Listed below are T cell receptor beta chains from one sample, sequenced in a study of blood T cell repertoires in COVID-19. Sequenced by immunoSEQ multiplex PCR; TCRdb stores in-frame clones only, minus some. The sample holds 37,000 or so clones, more than 85% seen once. Sequenced sample: peripheral blood. Receptor source: a man between 65 and 85 years old with acute or convalescent COVID-19. Each CDR3 is given with its conserved first and last residue. A D gene is named only where the DNA matches it firmly. Size values are once, few and many counts, or a class for expanded clones, and some rows have none.

clone_size,v_call,j_call,cdr3_length,d_call,cdr3_nt,cdr3_aa
NA,TRBV18,TRBJ1-1,15,TRBD1,TGTGCCAGCTCACCGGCAGGGGGCGGGAACACTGAAGCTTTCTTT,CASSPAGGGNTEAFF
many,TRBV19,TRBJ2-7,13,TRBD1,TGTGCCAGTAGTATAGCAGGGGGCTACGAGCAGTACTTC,CASSIAGGYEQYF
NA,TRBV18,TRBJ1-6,15,NA,TGTGCCAGCTCTCAACAGGGTTCTTTGGGTTCACCCCTCCACTTT,CASSQQGSLGSPLHF
once,TRBV29-1,TRBJ2-1,13,TRBD1,TGCAGCGTGGGCAGGGGGTTTGAGCATGAGCAGTTCTTC,CSVGRGFEHEQFF
NA,TRBV5-1,TRBJ2-4,14,TRBD1,TGCGCCAGCAGCCCACAGGGGGCCAAAAACATTCAGTACTTC,CASSPQGAKNIQYF
NA,TRBV6-2/TRBV6-3,TRBJ2-7,14,TRBD2,TGTGCCAGCAGTCGACTAGCGGGGTCCTACGAGCAGTACTTC,CASSRLAGSYEQYF
NA,TRBV6-5,TRBJ2-2,14,NA,TGTGCCAGCAGGGGCGAGTATCCCCCCGGGGAGCTGTTTTTT,CASRGEYPPGELFF
NA,TRBV5-1,TRBJ2-7,15,TRBD1,TGCGCCAGCAGCTTGGAGGGACAGGGCTACTACGAGCAGTACTTC,CASSLEGQGYYEQYF
NA,TRBV27,TRBJ2-5,14,NA,TGTGCCAGCAGTTTAGGGTCTCGAGGGGAGACCCAGTACTTC,CASSLGSRGETQYF
NA,TRBV10-3,TRBJ1-5,13,NA,TGTGCCATCAGTGAGTCGAGAGATCAGCCCCAGCATTTT,CAISESRDQPQHF
once,TRBV4-1,TRBJ2-1,17,TRBD2,TGCGCCAGCAGCCAACCTACTAGCGGGAGGGCCTTGAATGAGCAGTTCTTC,CASSQPTSGRALNEQFF
NA,TRBV12-3/TRBV12-4,TRBJ1-2,13,TRBD1,TGTGCCAGCAGGACAGGGGGCGTTTATGGCTACACCTTC,CASRTGGVYGYTF
NA,TRBV5-1,TRBJ2-3,14,NA,TGCGCCAGCAGCTTGGGGGGCGGCGCAGATACGCAGTATTTT,CASSLGGGADTQYF
NA,TRBV7-8,TRBJ1-1,18,TRBD1,TGTGCCAGCAGTTTAGCTACTCGGACAGGGTTTGGGAACACTGAAGCTTTCTTT,CASSLATRTGFGNTEAFF
NA,TRBV3-1/TRBV3-2,TRBJ2-3,16,TRBD2,TGTGCCAGCAGCCCGGGACTAGCGGGAGGCGCAGATACGCAGTATTTT,CASSPGLAGGADTQYF
NA,TRBV4-3,TRBJ1-1,15,NA,TGCGCCAGCAGCCAAGAGTTCCAGGTCGGTACTGAAGCTTTCTTT,CASSQEFQVGTEAFF
NA,TRBV18,TRBJ2-1,14,NA,TGTGCCAGCTCACCAATTCAGGGAAGCGATGAGCAGTTCTTC,CASSPIQGSDEQFF
NA,TRBV28,TRBJ2-2,17,TRBD2,TGTGCCAGCAGTTCCATCAGACTAGCGGGTAACACCGGGGAGCTGTTTTTT,CASSSIRLAGNTGELFF
NA,TRBV7-2,TRBJ1-4,13,NA,TGTGCCAGCAGCCCCCGAACTAGTGAAAAACTGTTTTTT,CASSPRTSEKLFF
NA,TRBV19,TRBJ2-5,14,TRBD1,TGTGCCAGTAGTCCACGGACAGGGCTGGAGACCCAGTACTTC,CASSPRTGLETQYF
NA,TRBV7-2,TRBJ1-1,13,NA,TGTGCCAGCAGTCCCTCGGACTTGGCTGAAGCTTTCTTT,CASSPSDLAEAFF
NA,TRBV5-1,TRBJ1-1,12,NA,TGCGCCAGCAGCTCGGGGGAAACTGAAGCTTTCTTT,CASSSGETEAFF
NA,TRBV24-1,TRBJ2-7,16,NA,TGTGCCACCAGTGATGGGGCAAACGGAGAATCTACCGAGCAGTACTTC,CATSDGANGESTEQYF
NA,TRBV5-6,TRBJ1-2,12,NA,TGTGCCAGCAGCTTGACAGGGCGTGGCTACACCTTC,CASSLTGRGYTF
NA,TRBV9,TRBJ2-7,15,NA,TGTGCCAGCAGCGTAGGGGCTATATCGACCTACGAGCAGTACTTC,CASSVGAISTYEQYF
NA,TRBV6-5,TRBJ2-1,15,TRBD1,TGTGCCAGCACTCCGAGGGACAGGGGACCCAATGAGCAGTTCTTC,CASTPRDRGPNEQFF
NA,TRBV7-9,TRBJ2-5,11,NA,TGTGCCAGCAGCTTAGAGCGGACCCAGTACTTC,CASSLERTQYF
NA,TRBV2,TRBJ2-3,14,NA,TGTGCCAGCAGTGCGTCCGCGGCTCGAGATACGCAGTATTTT,CASSASAARDTQYF
NA,TRBV5-4,TRBJ2-3,16,NA,TGTGCCAGCAGCTTTGAGGGTTTGTTGGGCACAGATACGCAGTATTTT,CASSFEGLLGTDTQYF
NA,TRBV5-4,TRBJ1-2,13,TRBD1,TGTGCCAGCAGCCGACGGACAGGAAATGGCTACACCTTC,CASSRRTGNGYTF
NA,TRBV5-4,TRBJ1-1,14,NA,TGTGCCAGCAGCTCCTGGGCGGGGAAGACTGAAGCTTTCTTT,CASSSWAGKTEAFF
NA,TRBV7-8,TRBJ1-1,15,TRBD1,TGTGCCAGCAGCCTGGGACAGGGGGTGGGCACTGAAGCTTTCTTT,CASSLGQGVGTEAFF
NA,TRBV7-2,TRBJ1-2,14,NA,TGTGCCAGCAGCCTCGCCGGCCGCCAGAGGGGCTACACCTTC,CASSLAGRQRGYTF
NA,TRBV6-2/TRBV6-3,TRBJ2-2,15,NA,TGTGCCAGCAGTGACGGGGGTTCGAACACCGGGGAGCTGTTTTTT,CASSDGGSNTGELFF
NA,TRBV28,TRBJ2-1,19,TRBD2,TGTGCCAGCACCCCCATACATGAGCCGGGACTAGCGAACTACAATGAGCAGTTCTTC,CASTPIHEPGLANYNEQFF
NA,TRBV27,TRBJ2-7,13,TRBD1,TGTGCCAGCAGTTCCGGACAGGGTTACGAGCAGTACTTC,CASSSGQGYEQYF
NA,TRBV5-4,TRBJ1-1,13,NA,TGTGCCGGCCGTTCGCGGGAGAACACTGAAGCTTTCTTT,CAGRSRENTEAFF
once,TRBV28,TRBJ2-1,15,NA,TGTGCCAGCAGCTATACTTCCGGCGTGCGGAATGAGCAGTTCTTC,CASSYTSGVRNEQFF
NA,TRBV5-4,TRBJ2-7,16,TRBD2,TGTGCCAGCAGCTTGGTGGGGGGGACGGCCACCTACGAGCAGTACTTC,CASSLVGGTATYEQYF
NA,TRBV29-1,TRBJ2-3,16,TRBD2,TGCAGCGTTGAAGACCCCGGGAGGGGTTGGACAGATACGCAGTATTTT,CSVEDPGRGWTDTQYF
NA,TRBV27,TRBJ2-2,19,TRBD2,TGTGCCAGCAGTTTATTTTCTAGCGGTACGCCTATGAACACCGGGGAGCTGTTTTTT,CASSLFSSGTPMNTGELFF
NA,TRBV6-5,TRBJ1-2,14,TRBD1,TGTGCCAGCAGTTATACAGGGGGCATGGATGGCTACACCTTC,CASSYTGGMDGYTF
NA,TRBV5-3,TRBJ1-2,14,NA,TGTGCCAGAAGCTTGGAAAAGGACAGCTATGGCTACACCTTC,CARSLEKDSYGYTF
NA,TRBV30,TRBJ2-2,12,TRBD1,TGTGCCTGGGACACAGGGGCCGGGGAGCTGTTTTTT,CAWDTGAGELFF
NA,TRBV4-3,TRBJ2-2,17,NA,TGCGCCAGCAGCCAAGATCATAGTGGGGCTAGGGGCGGGGAGCTGTTTTTT,CASSQDHSGARGGELFF
NA,TRBV5-6,TRBJ1-1,16,NA,TGTGCCAGCAGCTTGGCCGTTGGGCGGGTGAACACTGAAGCTTTCTTT,CASSLAVGRVNTEAFF
NA,TRBV28,TRBJ1-5,22,TRBD1,TGTGCCAGCAGTTCAGTATTTTCGGGACAGGTTTTTCTGGAGCGAGGCAATCAGCCCCAGCATTTT,CASSSVFSGQVFLERGNQPQHF
NA,TRBV24-1,TRBJ1-5,16,TRBD1,TGTGCCACCAGTGATAACAGGGGACCGAGCAATCAGCCCCAGCATTTT,CATSDNRGPSNQPQHF
NA,TRBV7-2,TRBJ1-6,18,TRBD1,TGTGCCAGCGGATCGCCGACGGGACAGAGTCTTTATAATTCACCCCTCCACTTT,CASGSPTGQSLYNSPLHF
once,TRBV27,TRBJ2-1,16,TRBD2,TGTGCCAGCAGTGCCGGATCTAGCGGGAGGGTAAATGAGCAGTTCTTC,CASSAGSSGRVNEQFF
once,TRBV5-1,TRBJ1-1,17,TRBD1,TGCGCCAGCAGCTTGGTGTCCAGGGGGCGCGGAAACACTGAAGCTTTCTTT,CASSLVSRGRGNTEAFF
NA,TRBV4-3,TRBJ2-1,17,TRBD2,TGCGCCAGCAGCCTTCAACCTAGCGGGGGAGGGTACAATGAGCAGTTCTTC,CASSLQPSGGGYNEQFF
once,TRBV6-2/TRBV6-3,TRBJ2-7,11,NA,TGTGCCAGCAGTTATGTCGGCGAGCAGTACTTC,CASSYVGEQYF
NA,TRBV18,TRBJ2-1,16,NA,TGTGCCAGCTCACCACCGTCCAACCTACAAGGGGATGAGCAGTTCTTC,CASSPPSNLQGDEQFF
NA,TRBV9,TRBJ2-1,14,TRBD1,TGTGCCAGCAGCGTAGAAGGGACAGGGTCTGAGCAGTTCTTC,CASSVEGTGSEQFF
NA,TRBV2,TRBJ1-2,14,NA,TGTGCCAGCAGGGCCGGACAGAGACTCTATGGCTACACCTTC,CASRAGQRLYGYTF
NA,TRBV6-1,TRBJ2-2,18,TRBD2,TGTGCCAGCAGTGAAGGGAGCCGGGAGGCCCTTAACACCGGGGAGCTGTTTTTT,CASSEGSREALNTGELFF
NA,TRBV19,TRBJ1-5,13,TRBD1,TGTGCCAGTAGTAAGGACAGGGATCAGCCCCAGCATTTT,CASSKDRDQPQHF
NA,TRBV15,TRBJ2-3,16,TRBD1,TGTGCCACCAGCATAGGTCAGGGGGCACGGACAGATACGCAGTATTTT,CATSIGQGARTDTQYF
NA,TRBV7-9,TRBJ2-3,15,TRBD1,TGTGCCAGCAGCTTAGAAGGGGGCTACACAGATACGCAGTATTTT,CASSLEGGYTDTQYF